This passage covers 30 T cell receptor beta chains from one sample sequenced in a study of early T cells in non-severe SARS-CoV-2 infection. MiXCR, run by TCRdb on the 5' RACE reads, gives a single entry per CDR3 protein. This table holds 45,000 or so distinct CDR3 sequences, roughly 4% found once. Material for sequencing was whole blood. The receptor set was obtained from an adult who was a healthcare worker with PCR-confirmed SARS-CoV-2 infection or an uninfected control (not recorded which).

This clonotype was picked up many times. For the CDR3, the DNA is TGTGCCACCAAACAGGGTTACACCGGGGAGCTGTTTTTT. Its translation is CATKQGYTGELFF. The J gene is TRBJ2-2, the V gene TRBV11-1, with D possibly matching TRBD1 (6 bases). In germline, CDR1 is SGHAT, CDR2 FQDESV (reference sequence). CDR3 length equals 13 residues. V was cut by 10 bases and J by 3 bases, with 12 bases left in between. Complete variable domain (other parts from reference TRBV11-1 and TRBJ2-2): EAEVAQSPRYKITEKSQAVAFWCDPISGHATLYWYRQILGQGPELLVQFQDESVVDDSQLPKDRFSAERLKGVDSTLKIQPAELGDSAMYLCATKQGYTGELFFGEGSRLTVL.

As for this clonotype: Being one base from a much bigger clone, this may be a read error. The chain has TRBV18 and TRBJ2-1; 10 bases fit TRBD2. The CDR3 sequence is 15 residues long. Per the germline V gene, CDR1 is KGHSH and CDR2 is LQKENI. The CDR3 protein is CVSSPLSGGHNEQFF. The CDR3 DNA sequence: TGTGTCAGCTCACCACTTAGCGGGGGGCACAATGAGCAGTTCTTC. The whole variable domain, filled in from reference TRBV18 and TRBJ2-1, reads NAGVMQNPRHLVRRRGQEARLRCSPMKGHSHVYWYRQLPEEGLKFMVYLQKENIIDESGMPKERFSAEFPKEGPSILRIQQVVRGDSAAYFCVSSPLSGGHNEQFFGPGTRLTVL.

This clonotype was counted a few times. The chain is built from TRBV7-2 and TRBJ2-2; TRBD2 matches 7 bases. Germline V lookup: CDR1 SGHTA, CDR2 FQGNSA. The CDR3 is 16 residues long. Trimming cost V 6 bases and J 4 bases; bases outside gene matches: 11. The CDR3 DNA follows: TGTGCCAGCAGGAAAGGCAGCGGGGTGGCCACCGGGGAGCTGTTTTTT. Translation gives CASRKGSGVATGELFF.

This rearrangement joins TRBV6-5 to TRBJ1-5; the D is unclear. The CDR3 is made up of 14 amino acids. V dropped 8 bases and J dropped 6 bases, with 17 bases sitting between them. The germline V gene encodes CDR1 MNHEY and CDR2 SVGAGI. The CDR3 sequence: CASGTGKGSQPQHF. The CDR3 bases are TGTGCCAGCGGTACGGGGAAGGGTAGTCAGCCCCAGCATTTT.

There are many counts of this clonotype. The CDR3, as DNA: TGTGCCAGCAGCGGGACAGGGGACACCGGGGAGCTGTTTTTT. Translation: CASSGTGDTGELFF. J is TRBJ2-2 and V is TRBV11-2, with 10 bases lining up with TRBD1. Germline V gene lookup returns CDR1 SGHAT and CDR2 FQNNGV. The CDR3 has 14 amino acids. V trimming: 5 bases; J trimming: 3 bases; junction bases outside the gene matches: 0.

The rearrangement uses TRBV7-9 and TRBJ2-1; TRBD2 might be the D (6 bases). The germline CDR1 and CDR2 sequences are SEHNR and FQNEAQ (reference sequence). CDR3 length: 16 amino acids. The V end lost 5 bases, the J end lost 3 bases, and 17 bases lay between the germline ends. CDR3 sequence reads: CASSPLSGGFYNEQFF. CDR3 nucleotides: TGTGCCAGCAGCCCCCTTAGCGGAGGTTTCTACAATGAGCAGTTCTTC.

This clonotype was seen only a few times. One end of the junction varies from germline; a read error may be responsible. V usage is TRBV7-9 and J usage is TRBJ2-3; 12 bases agree with TRBD1. The CDR3 runs to 17 residues. Germline V gives CDR1 SEHNR, CDR2 FQNEAQ (reference sequence). The DNA of the CDR3 is TGTGCCAGCAGCCTAGCGTCCGGGACAGGGGGCATAGATACGCAGTATTTT. Protein product: CASSLASGTGGIDTQYF.

This clonotype was observed a few times. The J gene is TRBJ2-3, the V gene TRBV10-1; TRBD2 aligns across 10 bases. There are 16 residues in the CDR3. The ends lost 3 bases at V and 1 base at J; junction bases unmatched: 4. Germline CDR1 is WNHNN and CDR2 is SYGVQD (reference sequence). As DNA, the CDR3 is TGCGCCAGCAGTGAACGGCTAGCGGGGGGCACAGATACGCAGTATTTT. It translates to CASSERLAGGTDTQYF.

This clonotype showed up many times. The J gene is TRBJ2-7, the V gene TRBV7-2; D possibly corresponds to TRBD2 (6 bases). Trimming cost V 8 bases and J 5 bases, with 16 bases left between them. The germline CDR1 and CDR2 sequences are SGHTA and FQGNSA. The CDR3 spans 13 residues. CDR3 protein: CASGFRGGDEQYF. DNA for the CDR3: TGTGCCAGCGGATTCCGTGGCGGGGACGAGCAGTACTTC. Full variable domain (missing parts from reference TRBV7-2 and TRBJ2-7): GAGVSQSPSNKVTEKGKDVELRCDPISGHTALYWYRQSLGQGLEFLIYFQGNSAPDKSGLPSDRFSAERTGGSVSTLTIQRTQQEDSAVYLCASGFRGGDEQYFGPGTRLTVT.

There are many counts of this clonotype. The chain carries TRBV11-2 and TRBJ2-7, with D perhaps being TRBD1 or TRBD2 (5 bases each). This CDR3 is 12 amino acids long. Germline V gene lookup returns CDR1 SGHAT and CDR2 FQNNGV. V was pared by 8 bases and J by 0 bases, with 8 bases between. CDR3 region: CASEGNSYEQYF. For the CDR3, the DNA is TGTGCCAGCGAGGGGAACTCCTACGAGCAGTACTTC. Filled out from reference TRBV11-2 and TRBJ2-7, the complete variable domain reads EAGVAQSPRYKIIEKRQSVAFWCNPISGHATLYWYQQILGQGPKLLIQFQNNGVVDDSQLPKDRFSAERLKGVDSTLKIQPAKLEDSAVYLCASEGNSYEQYFGPGTRLTVT.

This clonotype has only a few counts. The chain is built from TRBV5-4 and TRBJ2-5; 8 positions match TRBD1. The germline gives CDR1 SGHNT, CDR2 YYREEE (reference sequence). After removal of 3 bases from V and 6 bases from J, the junction contained 4 bases not matched to a gene. This CDR3 has 13 residues. The CDR3 bases are TGTGCCAGCAGCTCGACAGGGGAACAGACCCAGTACTTC. It codes for CASSSTGEQTQYF.

At least ten counts were recorded for this clonotype. V and J are TRBV18 and TRBJ2-3; D uncertain. V was cut by 4 bases and J by 0 bases, with 2 bases left in between. The CDR3 sequence is 12 residues long. Germline CDR1 is KGHSH and CDR2 is LQKENI. The DNA for the CDR3 is TGTGCCAGCTCACGAAGCACAGATACGCAGTATTTT. Protein: CASSRSTDTQYF.

A few counts support this clonotype. J is TRBJ2-2 and V is TRBV12-3 or TRBV12-4, with 16 bases fitting TRBD2. Losses at the gene ends were 10 bases for V and 6 bases for J; bases not matched to a gene: 8. This CDR3 has 16 residues. CDR3 sequence reads: CATSGTSGRVPGELFF. The CDR3 DNA reads TGTGCCACCTCCGGGACTAGCGGGAGGGTTCCCGGGGAGCTGTTTTTT.

This clonotype appeared many times. The J gene is TRBJ1-2, the V gene TRBV19; no clear D gene. Trimming took 7 bases from V and 4 from J, leaving 16 bases between them. CDR1 LNHDA and CDR2 SQIVND come from the germline V gene (reference sequence). The CDR3 has 14 residues. The CDR3 reads CASTPMGGIYGYTF. CDR3 sequence (DNA): TGTGCCAGTACCCCGATGGGCGGAATCTATGGCTACACCTTC.

The gene calls are TRBV20-1 and TRBJ2-3, with D perhaps assigned TRBD1 or TRBD2 (5 bases each). The V gene's germline CDR1 is DFQATT and CDR2 SNEGSKA (reference sequence). CDR3 length equals 15 residues. The V and J ends lost 6 bases and 1 base respectively, with 17 bases between them. The CDR3 here is CSADRGAFGTDTQYF. The CDR3 DNA reads as TGCAGTGCGGACCGAGGGGCATTTGGCACAGATACGCAGTATTTT.

The CDR3 DNA is TGCAGTGCTAGAGATCCGGGGGGCCTCGGAAGGACAGATACGCAGTATTTT. Protein sequence: CSARDPGGLGRTDTQYF. This rearrangement joins TRBV20-1 to TRBJ2-3; D may be TRBD2 (7 bases). Germline V gene sequence: CDR1 DFQATT, CDR2 SNEGSKA (reference sequence). Trimming removed 0 bases at V and 3 bases at J, with 19 bases between. This CDR3 has 17 residues.

This clonotype has a count of ten or more. V usage is TRBV12-3 or TRBV12-4 and J usage is TRBJ2-6, with TRBD1 identical over 8 bases. This CDR3 is 15 amino acids long. Trimming took 6 bases from V and 9 from J; bases not matched to a gene: 10. CDR3 sequence reads: CASSLSGQGVNVLTF. CDR3 coding DNA: TGTGCCAGCAGCCTCTCTGGACAGGGCGTCAACGTCCTGACTTTC.

CDR3: CASSPAPAGYGYTF. CDR3 nucleotides: TGTGCCAGCTCACCTGCCCCGGCGGGGTATGGCTACACCTTC. The chain joins TRBV18 to TRBJ1-2; no reliable D call. The CDR3 is 14 residues long. Per the germline V gene, CDR1 is KGHSH and CDR2 is LQKENI. Trimming removed 3 bases from V and 5 bases from J, with 13 bases in between.

This clonotype was detected ten times or more. The rearrangement uses TRBV6-2 or TRBV6-3 and TRBJ2-1; weak D call: TRBD1 (5 bases). CDR1 is MNHEY, CDR2 SVGEGT, per germline. CDR3 length equals 12 residues. V lost 6 bases, J lost 7 bases, and 10 bases lay in between. As DNA, the CDR3 is TGTGCCAGCAGGGCCCAGGGAAATGAGCAGTTCTTC. Translation: CASRAQGNEQFF.

This clonotype was picked up many times. V and J are TRBV6-4 and TRBJ1-6, with TRBD1 identical over 9 bases. V gave up 10 bases and J gave up 5 bases; unmatched junction bases: 6. The CDR3 runs to 14 residues. Looked up from germline, CDR1 is MRHNA and CDR2 is SNTAGT. The CDR3 protein is CATRDRADNSPLHF. CDR3 DNA: TGTGCCACCCGGGACAGGGCTGATAATTCACCCCTCCACTTT.

This clonotype occurred many times. The rearrangement joins TRBV19 to TRBJ2-1, with TRBD2 matching 14 bases. Germline assignment: CDR1 LNHDA and CDR2 SQIVND (reference sequence). V lost 3 bases, J lost 9 bases, and 10 bases stayed unmatched. There are 17 residues in the CDR3. This CDR3 reads CASSMKGLAGGKVEQFF. In DNA, the CDR3 is TGTGCCAGTAGTATGAAAGGACTAGCGGGGGGTAAGGTTGAGCAGTTCTTC.

The genes are TRBV20-1 and TRBJ1-3; a weak D match, TRBD1 (6 bases). CDR1 and CDR2 (germline): DFQATT, SNEGSKA (reference sequence). The germline V and J ends were trimmed by 3 bases and 8 bases, with 11 bases remaining between them. The CDR3 runs 12 residues. The chain's CDR3 is CSARSGVDTIYF. CDR3 coding DNA: TGCAGTGCTAGGTCAGGGGTAGACACCATATATTTT.

This clonotype occurred many times. The chain recombines TRBV28 with TRBJ1-2; 7 nucleotides line up with TRBD1. The junction had 10 bases not matched to a gene; V was cut back by 7 bases and J by 8 bases. CDR1 is MDHEN and CDR2 is SYDVKM in the germline V gene. The CDR3 runs to 13 residues. The CDR3 region has the DNA TGTGCCAGCACTCCTCCAGGGGGGAGCGGCTACACCTTC. This codes for CASTPPGGSGYTF.

This clonotype occurred many times. This rearrangement joins TRBV6-1 to TRBJ1-2, with D possibly matching TRBD1 (5 bases). The CDR3 runs to 15 residues. Germline lookup yields CDR1 MNHNS and CDR2 SASEGT. The V gene lost 2 bases and the J gene lost 5 bases, with 15 bases spanning the gap. CDR3 amino acids: CASSESARGAYGYTF. The CDR3 DNA is TGTGCCAGCAGTGAAAGTGCTAGGGGCGCGTATGGCTACACCTTC.

This clonotype occurred many times. This chain links TRBV29-1 with TRBJ2-7, with D maybe TRBD1 (6 bases). Germline V CDR1 and CDR2: SQVTM, ANQGSEA. Between the trimmed V and J ends, which lost 4 bases and 2 bases, there was a span of 12 bases. The CDR3 spans 13 residues. The CDR3 bases are TGCAGCGTTGCGACAGGCCCTACCTACGAGCAGTACTTC. Translating it yields CSVATGPTYEQYF.

This clonotype was seen ten or more times. The chain combines TRBV29-1 with TRBJ2-7; the D gene is possibly TRBD1 (5 bases). The germline V gene encodes CDR1 SQVTM and CDR2 ANQGSEA. The V gene lost 7 bases and the J gene lost 5 bases, with 12 bases spanning the gap. CDR3 length: 11 residues. CDR3 DNA: TGCAGCGCTGGCAGGGTGAACGAGCAGTACTTC. Its translation: CSAGRVNEQYF.

In its sample, this clonotype was seen many times. V is TRBV6-5 and J is TRBJ2-1, with D possibly being TRBD2 (5 bases). CDR3 size: 17 residues. Germline V gives CDR1 MNHEY, CDR2 SVGAGI. The V end was cut by 5 bases, the J end by 0 bases, with 17 bases between. The CDR3 DNA reads TGTGCCAGCAGTCCCTGGAGGCGATCGAGCTCCTACAATGAGCAGTTCTTC. This encodes CASSPWRRSSSYNEQFF.

This clonotype was detected many times. This chain connects TRBV19 to TRBJ2-7, with D perhaps assigned TRBD1 or TRBD2 (5 bases each). V lost 6 bases, J lost 0 bases, and 15 bases lay in between. The CDR3 is 15 amino acids. The germline V gene has CDR1 LNHDA and CDR2 SQIVND (reference sequence). CDR3 DNA sequence: TGTGCCAGTAGGGGGGATGATCGGGGCTCCTACGAGCAGTACTTC. Its protein is CASRGDDRGSYEQYF.

Details on this clonotype: Given a much more abundant clone one base away, this may be a read error. The chain uses TRBV5-1 and TRBJ2-7; D is uncertain. There are 17 residues in the CDR3. Germline V gene data show CDR1 as SGHRS and CDR2 as YFSETQ. V was shortened by 1 base and J by 0 bases, with 17 bases between the two germline ends. Written as DNA, the CDR3 is TGCGCCAGCAGCTTGTCGGCGTGGGGAAGTAGCTCCTACGAGCAGTACTTC. It specifies CASSLSAWGSSSYEQYF.

This clonotype was counted at least ten times. This chain uses TRBV18 with TRBJ1-1; D uncertain. Trimming cost V 0 bases and J 7 bases, with 12 bases left between them. Per the germline V gene, CDR1 is KGHSH and CDR2 is LQKENI. There are 14 residues in the CDR3. The CDR3 coding sequence is TGTGCCAGCTCACCACCCATCTCGGGGAGTGAAGCTTTCTTT. It encodes CASSPPISGSEAFF.